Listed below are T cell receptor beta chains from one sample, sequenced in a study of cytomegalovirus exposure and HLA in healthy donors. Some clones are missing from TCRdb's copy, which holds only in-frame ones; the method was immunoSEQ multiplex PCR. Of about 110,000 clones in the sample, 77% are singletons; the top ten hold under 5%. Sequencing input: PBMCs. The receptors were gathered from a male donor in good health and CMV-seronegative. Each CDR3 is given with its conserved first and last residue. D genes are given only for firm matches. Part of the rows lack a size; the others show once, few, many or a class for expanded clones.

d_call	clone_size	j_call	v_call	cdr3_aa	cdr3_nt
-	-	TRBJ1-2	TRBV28	CASSSGGYGYTF	TGTGCCAGCAGTTCCGGGGGCTATGGCTACACCTTC
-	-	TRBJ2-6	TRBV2	CASLQGRLSGANVLTF	TGTGCCAGCCTCCAGGGGCGCCTCTCTGGGGCCAACGTCCTGACTTTC
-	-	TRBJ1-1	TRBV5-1	CASSANQGGAFF	TGCGCCAGCAGCGCAAACCAGGGTGGTGCTTTCTTT
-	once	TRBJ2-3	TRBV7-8	CASSLKRPNTDTQYF	TGTGCCAGCAGCCTGAAGAGGCCCAACACAGATACGCAGTATTTT
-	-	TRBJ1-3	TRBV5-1	CASTKSQGPKNTIYF	TGCGCCAGCACCAAATCCCAGGGGCCCAAAAACACCATATATTTT
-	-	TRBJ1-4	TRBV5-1	CASSLADSEKLFF	TGCGCCAGCAGCTTGGCCGACTCCGAAAAACTGTTTTTT
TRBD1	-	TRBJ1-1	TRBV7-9	CASSFPTGRGTEAFF	TGTGCCAGCAGCTTCCCGACAGGGAGAGGAACTGAAGCTTTCTTT
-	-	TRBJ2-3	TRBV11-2	CASSLSRNTQYF	TGTGCCAGCAGCTTGTCTAGAAATACGCAGTATTTT
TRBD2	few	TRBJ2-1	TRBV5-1	CASSLRGTGTSGRAVDEQFF	TGCGCCAGCAGCTTGAGGGGGACCGGGACTAGCGGGAGGGCCGTCGATGAGCAGTTCTTC
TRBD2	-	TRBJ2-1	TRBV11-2	CASSSLAGSLSEQFF	TGTGCCAGCAGCTCACTAGCGGGATCTTTGAGTGAGCAGTTCTTC
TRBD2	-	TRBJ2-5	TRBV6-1	CASSGRLAGRLGETQYF	TGTGCCAGCAGTGGAAGACTAGCGGGACGGTTGGGAGAGACCCAGTACTTC
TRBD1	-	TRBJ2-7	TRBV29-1	CSVEDANRTGAGYEQYF	TGCAGCGTTGAAGATGCGAACCGAACAGGGGCTGGGTACGAGCAGTACTTC
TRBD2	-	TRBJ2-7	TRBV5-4	CASSSGTRVGEQYF	TGTGCCAGCAGTTCCGGGACTAGGGTCGGCGAGCAGTACTTC
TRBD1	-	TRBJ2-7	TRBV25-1	CASSIGGSSSYEQYF	TGTGCCAGCAGTATAGGGGGCTCTAGCTCCTACGAGCAGTACTTC
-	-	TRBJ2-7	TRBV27	CASSPLPPPGSSEQYF	TGTGCCAGCAGTCCTCTACCTCCGCCGGGGTCCTCCGAGCAGTACTTC
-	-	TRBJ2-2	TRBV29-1	CSAKTGSGRAGELFF	TGCAGCGCGAAGACAGGATCTGGTCGGGCCGGGGAGCTGTTTTTT
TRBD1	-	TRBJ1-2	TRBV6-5	CASSKDRTHGYTF	TGTGCCAGCAGTAAGGACAGGACCCATGGCTACACCTTC
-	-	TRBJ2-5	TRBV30	CAWRRGWEQYF	TGTGCCTGGAGGCGAGGTTGGGAGCAGTACTTC
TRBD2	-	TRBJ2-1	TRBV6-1	CASSGMTSGEASDNEQFF	TGTGCCAGCAGTGGGATGACTAGCGGGGAAGCTTCGGATAATGAGCAGTTCTTC
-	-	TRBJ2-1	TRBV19	CASSSRAGDEQFF	TGTGCCAGTAGTAGCAGGGCTGGGGATGAGCAGTTCTTC
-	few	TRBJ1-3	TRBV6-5	CASSSLGGTGNTIYF	TGTGCCAGCAGTTCCCTCGGAGGAACTGGAAACACCATATATTTT
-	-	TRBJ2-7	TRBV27	CASSLNRAYEQYF	TGTGCCAGCAGTTTGAACAGAGCCTACGAGCAGTACTTC
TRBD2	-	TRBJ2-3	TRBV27	CASSSPLAGTDTQYF	TGTGCCAGCAGTTCCCCCCTAGCGGGCACAGATACGCAGTATTTT
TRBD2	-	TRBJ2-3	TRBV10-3	CAISDPGTSGRPEDTQYF	TGTGCCATCAGTGACCCGGGGACTAGCGGGAGGCCAGAAGATACGCAGTATTTT
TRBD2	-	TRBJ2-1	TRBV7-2	CASSSPGLAGGPTYNEQFF	TGTGCCAGCAGCTCACCGGGACTAGCGGGAGGGCCTACCTACAATGAGCAGTTCTTC
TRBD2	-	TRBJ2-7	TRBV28	CASSFGGWYEQYF	TGTGCCAGCAGTTTCGGGGGGTGGTACGAGCAGTACTTC
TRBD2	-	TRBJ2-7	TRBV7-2	CASSTLAGVHEQYF	TGTGCCAGCAGCACTCTAGCGGGGGTCCACGAGCAGTACTTC
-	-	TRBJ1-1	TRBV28	CASSSTGFTEAFF	TGTGCCAGCAGTTCTACAGGGTTCACTGAAGCTTTCTTT
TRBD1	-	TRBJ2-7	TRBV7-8	CASSSGQGSTYEQYF	TGTGCCAGCAGCTCGGGACAGGGTAGCACCTACGAGCAGTACTTC
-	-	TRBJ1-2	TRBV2	CASRQDSYGYTF	TGTGCCAGCCGACAGGACAGTTATGGCTACACCTTC
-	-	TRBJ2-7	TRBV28	CASSQQGSEQYF	TGTGCCAGCAGTCAACAGGGTTCCGAGCAGTACTTC
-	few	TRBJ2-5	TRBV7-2	CASSLVDRGVQETQYF	TGTGCCAGCAGCTTAGTTGATAGGGGCGTTCAAGAGACCCAGTACTTC
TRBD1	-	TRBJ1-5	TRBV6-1	CASSEPGTGFTNQPQHF	TGTGCCAGCAGTGAACCGGGGACAGGGTTTACCAATCAGCCCCAGCATTTT
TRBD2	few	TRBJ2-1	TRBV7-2	CASTLGGTRANNEQFF	TGTGCCAGCACCCTAGGTGGGACTAGAGCTAACAATGAGCAGTTCTTC
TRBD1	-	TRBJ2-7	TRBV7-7	CASSLATGPTYEQYF	TGTGCCAGCAGCTTAGCGACAGGGCCAACCTACGAGCAGTACTTC
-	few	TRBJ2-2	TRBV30	CAWRYGREDTGELFF	TGTGCCTGGAGGTACGGGAGAGAGGACACCGGGGAGCTGTTTTTT
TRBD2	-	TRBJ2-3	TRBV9	CASSVRTSGRMDTQYF	TGTGCCAGCAGCGTGCGGACTAGCGGGAGAATGGATACGCAGTATTTT
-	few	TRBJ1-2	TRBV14	CASSPDPRGLGYTF	TGTGCCAGCAGCCCGGACCCACGCGGGCTTGGCTACACCTTC
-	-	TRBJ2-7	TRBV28	CASTVRGLTYEQYF	TGTGCCAGCACTGTTCGGGGTCTAACCTACGAGCAGTACTTC
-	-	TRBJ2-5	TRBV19	CASSITMGAQEQYF	TGTGCCAGTAGTATAACGATGGGGGCTCAAGAGCAGTACTTC
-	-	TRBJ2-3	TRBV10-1	CASSDPGSGTDTQYF	TGCGCCAGCAGTGATCCAGGGAGCGGGACAGATACGCAGTATTTT
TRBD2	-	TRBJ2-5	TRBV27	CASSLWGGMAETQYF	TGTGCCAGCAGTTTATGGGGAGGGATGGCAGAGACCCAGTACTTC
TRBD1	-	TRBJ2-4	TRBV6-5	CASSADRGNIQYF	TGTGCCAGCAGTGCCGACAGGGGAAACATTCAGTACTTC
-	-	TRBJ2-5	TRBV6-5	CASSYWASPETQYF	TGTGCCAGCAGTTACTGGGCTAGCCCGGAGACCCAGTACTTC
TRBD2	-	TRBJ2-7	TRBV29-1	CSVEERDYEQHF	TGCAGCGTTGAAGAAAGGGACTACGAGCAGCACTTC
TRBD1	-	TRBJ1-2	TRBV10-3	CAISESIGQGGYGYTF	TGTGCCATCAGTGAATCTATAGGACAGGGAGGCTATGGCTACACCTTC
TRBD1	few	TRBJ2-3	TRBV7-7	CASSLDRGRQTSTDTQYF	TGTGCCAGCAGCCTAGACAGGGGGAGACAAACTAGCACAGATACGCAGTATTTT
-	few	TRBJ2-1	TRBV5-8	CASSLGSRGRAYEQFF	TGTGCCAGCAGCTTGGGGAGCAGGGGCCGGGCATATGAGCAGTTCTTC
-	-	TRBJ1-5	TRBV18	CASSPLPYSNQPQHF	TGTGCCAGCTCACCCCTTCCGTATAGCAATCAGCCCCAGCATTTT
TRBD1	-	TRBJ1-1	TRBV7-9	CASSYRGNTEAFF	TGTGCCAGCAGCTACAGGGGAAACACTGAAGCTTTCTTT
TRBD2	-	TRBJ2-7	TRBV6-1	CASGVDSGVYEQYF	TGTGCCAGCGGGGTTGATAGCGGGGTGTACGAGCAGTACTTC
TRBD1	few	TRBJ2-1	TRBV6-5	CASSSRTGNEQFF	TGTGCCAGCAGTTCCCGGACAGGCAATGAGCAGTTCTTC
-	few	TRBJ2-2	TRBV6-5	CASTNLGSTGELFF	TGTGCCAGCACCAACCTAGGGAGCACCGGGGAGCTGTTTTTT
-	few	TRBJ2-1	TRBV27	CASSFGGLDEQFF	TGTGCCAGCAGTTTCGGGGGTCTCGATGAGCAGTTCTTC
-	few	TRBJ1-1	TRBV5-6	CASSFLGSGAEAFF	TGTGCCAGCAGCTTTTTGGGGTCAGGGGCTGAAGCTTTCTTT
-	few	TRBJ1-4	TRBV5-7	CASSLAGATLKTVF	TGTGCCAGCAGCTTGGCAGGGGCGACGTTAAAAACTGTTTTT
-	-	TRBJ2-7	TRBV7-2	CASSRIGTTGYEQYF	TGTGCCAGCAGCCGGATCGGAACGACAGGCTACGAGCAGTACTTC
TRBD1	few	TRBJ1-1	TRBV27	CATTASGTGKTAFF	TGTGCCACTACCGCTTCCGGGACAGGAAAAACGGCTTTCTTT
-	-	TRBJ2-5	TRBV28	CASSLLETQYF	TGTGCCAGCAGTTTACTAGAGACCCAGTACTTC
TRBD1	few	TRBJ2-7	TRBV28	CASTITPGQGAYEQYF	TGTGCCAGCACCATCACTCCGGGACAGGGGGCGTACGAGCAGTACTTC